One sample yielded the 4 T cell receptor beta chains listed below, sequenced in a study of CD8+CD57+ T cells in acquired aplastic anemia. The TCR beta profiling, which covered VDJ combination and CDR3 sequence, was carried out using genomic DNA as the template. TCRdb processed the reads anew with MiXCR; each CDR3 protein has one entry. Of 400,000 to 450,000 distinct CDR3 sequences detected, 60% to 80% appear once; the ten largest clones hold around 4%. Sequenced input: sorted CD4+, CD8+, or CD8+CD57+ T cells (not recorded which) from PBMCs. These receptors were taken from a human donor in good health, serving as a control.

V and J are TRBV29-1 and TRBJ1-1, with 8 bases lining up with TRBD1. The germline V gene has CDR1 SQVTM and CDR2 ANQGSEA. V was pared by 3 bases and J by 0 bases, with 6 bases of the junction left unmatched. The CDR3 loop spans 15 amino acids. CDR3: CSVEAGGFLNTEAFF. The CDR3, as DNA: TGCAGCGTTGAGGCAGGGGGCTTTCTGAACACTGAAGCTTTCTTT.

The rearrangement joins TRBV9 to TRBJ1-6; D uncertain. The CDR3 has 16 residues. CDR1 is SGDLS and CDR2 is YYNGEE in the germline V gene. Trimming left V 5 bases short and J 9 bases short, with 21 bases between. CDR3: CASSQIALLLTSPLHF. CDR3 DNA: TGTGCCAGCAGTCAGATCGCTCTACTGCTTACTTCACCCCTCCACTTT.

The rearrangement links TRBV13 to TRBJ1-5; D call uncertain. This CDR3 has 13 residues. V lost 6 bases and J lost 5, with 11 bases in between. Germline V gene data show CDR1 as PRHDT and CDR2 as FYEKMQ (reference sequence). The CDR3 DNA is TGTGCCAGCAGAAAATATCCGTATCAGCCCCAGCATTTT. It encodes CASRKYPYQPQHF.

The J gene is TRBJ1-1, the V gene TRBV29-1; possibly TRBD1 for D (6 bases). The V end was cut by 6 bases, the J end by 0 bases, with 11 bases between. The CDR3 spans 13 residues. Germline assignment: CDR1 SQVTM and CDR2 ANQGSEA. The chain's CDR3 is CSVGQGLNTEAFF. Here the CDR3 DNA reads TGCAGCGTGGGACAAGGCCTGAACACTGAAGCTTTCTTT.